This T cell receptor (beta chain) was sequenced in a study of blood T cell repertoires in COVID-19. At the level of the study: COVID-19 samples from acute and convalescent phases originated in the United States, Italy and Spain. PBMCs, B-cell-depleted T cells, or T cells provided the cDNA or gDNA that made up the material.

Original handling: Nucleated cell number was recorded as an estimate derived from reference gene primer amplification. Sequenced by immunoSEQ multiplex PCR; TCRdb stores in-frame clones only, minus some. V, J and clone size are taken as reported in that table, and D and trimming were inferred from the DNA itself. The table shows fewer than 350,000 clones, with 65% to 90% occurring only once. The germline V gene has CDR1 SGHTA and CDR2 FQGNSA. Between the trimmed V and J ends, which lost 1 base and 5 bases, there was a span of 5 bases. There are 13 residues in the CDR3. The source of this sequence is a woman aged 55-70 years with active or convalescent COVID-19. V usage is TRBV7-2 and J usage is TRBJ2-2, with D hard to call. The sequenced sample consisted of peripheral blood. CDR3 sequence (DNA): TGTGCCAGCAGCTTAGATACAACCGGGGAGCTGTTTTTT. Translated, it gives CASSLDTTGELFF.